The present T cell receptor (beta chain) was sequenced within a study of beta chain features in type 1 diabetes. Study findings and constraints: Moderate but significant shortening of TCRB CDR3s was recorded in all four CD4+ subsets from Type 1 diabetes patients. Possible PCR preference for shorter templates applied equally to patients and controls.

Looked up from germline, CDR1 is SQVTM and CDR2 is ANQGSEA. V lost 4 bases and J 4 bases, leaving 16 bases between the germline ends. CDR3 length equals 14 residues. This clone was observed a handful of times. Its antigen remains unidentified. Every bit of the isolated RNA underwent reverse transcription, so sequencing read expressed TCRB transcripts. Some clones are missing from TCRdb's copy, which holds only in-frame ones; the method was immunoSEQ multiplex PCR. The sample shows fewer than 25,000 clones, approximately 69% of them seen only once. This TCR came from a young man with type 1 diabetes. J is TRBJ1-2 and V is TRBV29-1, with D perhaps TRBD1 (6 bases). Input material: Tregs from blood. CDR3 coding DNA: TGCAGCGTTGTGTCGTATACAGGGTTCTATGGCTACACCTTC. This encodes CSVVSYTGFYGYTF.